A single sample is the source of the 2 T cell receptor beta chains below, sequenced in a study of T cell responses to AZD1222 COVID-19 vaccine. The table came from immunoSEQ multiplex PCR; TCRdb's copy has only in-frame clones and leaves some out. Of approximately 130,000 clones in the sample, 80% to 95% are singletons; the top ten hold more than 2.5%. Sequenced here: peripheral blood, sampled on day 0 of AZD1222 vaccination. Every receptor here comes from an adult in good health.

The rearrangement uses TRBV10-3 and TRBJ1-5, with D possibly TRBD1 on 5 matching bases. V was cut by 4 bases and J by 9 bases, with 22 bases left in between. Germline V gene data show CDR1 as ENHRY and CDR2 as SYGVKD. The CDR3 runs to 16 residues. The CDR3 region is CAISGGWDHSRWPQHF. The CDR3 region has the DNA TGTGCCATCAGTGGGGGCTGGGACCACTCGCGATGGCCCCAGCATTTT.

The chain couples TRBV9 to TRBJ2-1, with D maybe TRBD2 (7 bases). Trimming left V 1 base short and J 4 bases short, with 12 bases between. This CDR3 comprises 15 residues. Germline CDR1 SGDLS, CDR2 YYNGEE. In DNA form, the CDR3 reads TGTGCCAGCAGCGTACAGGCGGGGGCGTACAATGAGCAGTTCTTC. Amino acid sequence: CASSVQAGAYNEQFF.